Below, 14 T cell receptor beta chains from the same sample are listed, as sequenced in a study of T-cell reconstitution after alpha-beta-depleted transplantation in children. Unique molecular identifiers tagged the TCRbeta library. Each CDR3 protein gets one entry after TCRdb re-called the PCR reads with MiXCR. The sample holds around 300,000 distinct CDR3 sequences, almost 8% seen once. Study-level results: Newly produced T cells mostly provided counts and TCRbeta diversity after one year, as hyperexpanded clones declined.

These TCRs' antigens remain unknown. The sequences come from peripheral blood, collected 360 days after TCRalphabeta/CD19-depleted stem cell transplant. All receptors derive from a female patient younger than 10 who had a stem cell transplant for Fanconi anemia, so the T cells may come from the graft donor.

The chain joins TRBV10-2 to TRBJ2-1; TRBD2 matches at 13 bases. Germline assignment: CDR1 WSHSY and CDR2 SAAADI. The CDR3 loop spans 16 amino acids. V was pared by 5 bases and J by 9 bases, with 10 bases of the junction left unmatched. CDR3 region: CASSRTSGGGPGEQFF. The DNA for the CDR3 is TGCGCCAGCAGTAGGACTAGCGGGGGTGGACCTGGTGAGCAGTTCTTC.

This clonotype was found a few times. The chain is built from TRBV18 and TRBJ1-6; D gene unclear. Germline lookup yields CDR1 KGHSH and CDR2 LQKENI. This CDR3 is built from 13 residues. V was trimmed by 4 bases and J by 8 bases, leaving 9 bases between them. This chain's CDR3 is CASSQQEDSPLHF. For the CDR3, the DNA is TGTGCCAGCTCACAGCAGGAGGATTCACCCCTCCACTTT.

The sample holds a few counts of this clonotype. The chain is built from TRBV5-6 and TRBJ1-5; perhaps TRBD1 as D (5 bases). The ends were cut back, 3 bases at V and 4 bases at J, with 17 bases in the middle. Germline assignment: CDR1 SGHDT and CDR2 YYEEEE. The CDR3 has 16 residues. The CDR3 sequence is CASSSGGDFRNQPQHF. The CDR3 DNA follows: TGTGCCAGCAGCTCGGGGGGGGACTTCCGGAATCAGCCCCAGCATTTT.

This clonotype turned up a few times. V is TRBV2 and J is TRBJ2-2; possibly TRBD2 for D (5 bases). This CDR3 is built from 14 residues. Trimming shortened V by 6 bases and J by 1 base, and 9 bases separated the two germline ends. Germline V lookup: CDR1 SNHLY, CDR2 FYNNEI. The CDR3 DNA is TGTGCCAGCAGATGGACTCAGAACACCGGGGAGCTGTTTTTT. It specifies CASRWTQNTGELFF.

The sample holds a few counts of this clonotype. The chain uses TRBV13 and TRBJ2-3, with D possibly being TRBD2 (5 bases). CDR1 and CDR2 (germline): PRHDT, FYEKMQ (reference sequence). V lost 5 bases and J lost 8, with 14 bases in between. This CDR3 comprises 13 residues. The CDR3 bases are TGTGCCAGCAGCCGGGGAAGGGAAGGTACGCAGTATTTT. This codes for CASSRGREGTQYF.

The rearrangement links TRBV11-2 to TRBJ2-1; 10 nucleotides align to TRBD2. Germline CDR1 SGHAT, CDR2 FQNNGV. Trimming at V came to 5 bases and at J to 8 bases, leaving 27 bases not matched to a gene. CDR3 length: 21 amino acids. This CDR3 reads CASSRTRPWGSGGQSVHEQFF. As DNA, the CDR3 is TGTGCCAGCAGCCGAACCCGACCCTGGGGTAGCGGGGGGCAATCTGTCCATGAGCAGTTCTTC.

This clonotype has at least ten counts. The gene calls are TRBV11-2 and TRBJ2-1; the match to TRBD2 covers 12 bases. V lost 5 bases and J lost 2; bases outside the gene matches: 10. CDR1 and CDR2 (germline): SGHAT, FQNNGV. This CDR3 spans 18 amino acids. The CDR3 DNA reads as TGTGCCAGCAGCCCAGATTCGAGACTAGCGGGAGCCTACAATGAGCAGTTCTTC. Residues: CASSPDSRLAGAYNEQFF.

This clonotype was counted many times. The chain couples TRBV6-1 to TRBJ1-5; no definite D call. CDR1 MNHNS and CDR2 SASEGT come from the germline V gene. V was cut by 7 bases and J by 1 base, with 11 bases left in between. The CDR3 sequence is 14 residues long. CDR3 residues: CASKKGLSNQPQHF. The CDR3 nucleotides read TGTGCCAGCAAAAAAGGGCTGAGCAATCAGCCCCAGCATTTT.

The sample holds many counts of this clonotype. The chain uses TRBV18 and TRBJ2-1; the D is unclear. The length of the CDR3 is 14 residues. Per germline, CDR1 KGHSH and CDR2 LQKENI. V lost 5 bases and J 0 bases, leaving 8 bases between the germline ends. This chain's CDR3 is CASSNLSSYNEQFF. The CDR3 nucleotides read TGTGCCAGCTCAAACTTGAGCTCCTACAATGAGCAGTTCTTC.

This clonotype has more than one count but fewer than ten. The chain has TRBV25-1 and TRBJ2-3, with 9 bases aligning to TRBD2. V trimming: 0 bases; J trimming: 1 base; junction bases outside the gene matches: 5. Germline V gene data show CDR1 as MGHDK and CDR2 as SYGVNS. The CDR3 length is 17 residues. CDR3 DNA sequence: TGTGCCAGCAGTGAATATGGGGTAGCGGGGGGCACAGATACGCAGTATTTT. Its translation: CASSEYGVAGGTDTQYF.

Turning to this clonotype: A much larger clone lies one base from this, so it may be a read error. The chain couples TRBV20-1 to TRBJ2-3; 11 nucleotides match TRBD2. The length of the CDR3 is 16 residues. The germline V gene encodes CDR1 DFQATT and CDR2 SNEGSKA (reference sequence). CDR3 bases: TGCAGTGTCTCTAGCGGGAGGCTGCACCTCACAGATACGCAGTTTTTT. Its translation is CSVSSGRLHLTDTQFF.

The chain links TRBV11-2 to TRBJ2-1; 8 bases are a match to TRBD2. Germline values: CDR1 SGHAT, CDR2 FQNNGV. The CDR3 covers 15 residues. The ends lost 1 base at V and 8 bases at J; junction bases unmatched: 7. The CDR3 sequence: CASSLVGGGPDEQFF. The CDR3, as DNA: TGTGCCAGCAGCTTAGTTGGCGGGGGGCCCGATGAGCAGTTCTTC.

This clonotype has a handful of counts. V usage is TRBV4-1 and J usage is TRBJ2-3; 9 bases are a match to TRBD2. The CDR3 has 14 amino acids. The germline CDR1 and CDR2 sequences are MGHRA and YSYEKL. After removal of 2 bases from V and 4 bases from J, the junction contained 1 base not matched to a gene. DNA for the CDR3: TGCGCCAGCAGCCAACCTAGCGGGGCAGATACGCAGTATTTT. It translates to CASSQPSGADTQYF.

The chain employs TRBV3-1 and TRBJ2-2; D call uncertain. Looked up from germline, CDR1 is LGHDT and CDR2 is YNNKEL (reference sequence). V dropped 5 bases and J dropped 5 bases, with 9 bases sitting between them. The CDR3 is made up of 13 amino acids. CDR3 coding DNA: TGTGCCAGCAGCTCTTGGTCAACCGGGGAGCTGTTTTTT. Translation gives CASSSWSTGELFF.